This T cell receptor (beta chain) was identified during a study of blood T cells in healthy people across ages. The CDR3 contains 12 residues. Looked up from germline, CDR1 is ENHRY and CDR2 is SYGVKD. V gave up 8 bases and J gave up 4 bases; unmatched junction bases: 3. Alongside a J-beta primer mix, a sample-barcoded 5' primer served in a second PCR lasting about 7 to 11 cycles. A tag from a template-switch adaptor with 12 random nucleotides marked each cDNA molecule. TCRdb analysed the 5' RACE reads with MiXCR anew, one entry per CDR3 protein. The sample records 600,000 to 1,000,000 distinct CDR3 sequences, approximately 25% being singletons. These same data were also listed under a study on T cells of mothers and their children. This second report adds: Sequencing returned over 9 million TCR beta CDR3 reads per mother and several million per child.

This sequence originates from a boy aged 5 to 17 in good health. This chain connects TRBV10-3 to TRBJ2-3, with TRBD1 matching over 7 bases. The sample taken for sequencing was blood. The CDR3 spells CAIGTAADTQYF. The CDR3 nucleotides are TGTGCCATCGGGACAGCCGCAGATACGCAGTATTTT.